Presented here are 19 T cell receptor beta chains from one specimen sequenced in a study of beta chain features in type 1 diabetes. All of the isolated RNA was reverse transcribed, so expressed TCRB transcripts were sequenced. Data came from immunoSEQ multiplex PCR; TCRdb stores just in-frame clones and leaves some out. The sample lists about 220,000 clones; 11% were seen once. Sample: central memory CD4+ T cells from blood. Receptor source: a man aged 18 to 35 in good health.

V is TRBV30 and J is TRBJ2-4; 7 nucleotides agree with TRBD1. CDR1 is GTSNPN, CDR2 SVGIG, per germline (reference sequence). V shed 1 base and J 10 bases; nucleotides not matched to a gene: 4. CDR3 length equals 12 residues. The CDR3 DNA follows: TGTGCCTGGAGTGACAGGGGCCTTATTCAGTACTTC. Protein sequence: CAWSDRGLIQYF.

V is TRBV7-8 and J is TRBJ2-7; possible D gene TRBD2, 5 bases. This CDR3 has 12 residues. The V end was cut by 2 bases, the J end by 4 bases, with 6 bases between. Per the germline V gene, CDR1 is SGHVS and CDR2 is FQNEAQ. The CDR3: CASSLSGYEQYF. CDR3 DNA: TGTGCCAGCAGCTTATCGGGATACGAGCAGTACTTC.

The chain is built from TRBV28 and TRBJ1-2; D gene unclear. Germline CDR1 and CDR2: MDHEN and SYDVKM. The CDR3 runs 13 residues. V shed 3 bases and J shed 2 bases, with 7 bases lying between them. This CDR3 is CASSFPGNYGYTF. The CDR3, as DNA: TGTGCCAGCAGTTTCCCCGGAAACTATGGCTACACCTTC.

This clone occurred a few times. This chain links TRBV19 with TRBJ2-7; possibly TRBD2 for D (6 bases). The germline V and J ends were trimmed by 3 bases and 1 base, with 13 bases remaining between them. The CDR3 extends over 15 amino acids. CDR1 is LNHDA, CDR2 SQIVND, per germline (reference sequence). The CDR3, as DNA: TGTGCCAGTAGTATGCGGGGACTTCAGTCCTACGAGCAGTACTTC. Protein: CASSMRGLQSYEQYF.

This clone was seen only a few times. The rearrangement joins TRBV4-1 to TRBJ2-7, with 11 bases aligning to TRBD2. The V gene's germline CDR1 is MGHRA and CDR2 YSYEKL. V lost 3 bases and J lost 4; bases outside the gene matches: 8. The CDR3 covers 16 residues. CDR3 residues: CASSQGVAGGRYEQYF. DNA for the CDR3: TGCGCCAGCAGCCAGGGCGTAGCGGGAGGGAGGTACGAGCAGTACTTC.

The chain employs TRBV28 and TRBJ2-7; D call uncertain. Trimming took off 7 bases at V and 2 bases at J, with 12 bases between the two ends. The CDR3 consists of 13 residues. The germline V gene has CDR1 MDHEN and CDR2 SYDVKM. Here the CDR3 reads CASNRSPTYEQYF. Written as DNA, the CDR3 is TGTGCCAGCAATAGGTCACCAACCTACGAGCAGTACTTC.

The chain carries TRBV27 and TRBJ2-1; TRBD2 aligns across 11 bases. V shed 6 bases, J shed 5 bases, and the junction held 3 bases outside the gene matches. The CDR3 runs 14 residues. Looked up from germline, CDR1 is MNHEY and CDR2 is SMNVEV (reference sequence). The CDR3 protein is CASSRLAGNNEQFF. The DNA for the CDR3 is TGTGCCAGCAGCCGACTAGCGGGAAACAATGAGCAGTTCTTC.

This clone was found a few times. CDR3 sequence reads: CASSLQGTGANVLTF. As DNA, the CDR3 is TGTGCCAGCAGCTTGCAGGGAACTGGGGCCAACGTCCTGACTTTC. The J gene is TRBJ2-6, the V gene TRBV7-9; perhaps TRBD1 as D (5 bases). CDR1 is SEHNR and CDR2 is FQNEAQ in the germline V gene (reference sequence). V was trimmed by 3 bases and J by 2 bases, leaving 8 bases between them. The CDR3 has 15 amino acids. Full variable domain (outside the CDR3, taken from reference TRBV7-9 and TRBJ2-6): DTGVSQNPRHKITKRGQNVTFRCDPISEHNRLYWYRQTLGQGPEFLTYFQNEAQLEKSRLLSDRFSAERPKGSFSTLEIQRTEQGDSAMYLCASSLQGTGANVLTFGAGSRLTVL.

The rearrangement uses TRBV4-3 and TRBJ2-1; 7 nucleotides agree with TRBD2. The CDR3 runs 15 residues. Germline-derived CDR1 and CDR2 are LGHNA and YSLEER. V shed 1 base and J 9 bases; nucleotides not matched to a gene: 9. The CDR3 spells CASSQGGRAGGEQFF. DNA of the CDR3: TGCGCCAGCAGCCAAGGGGGGAGGGCCGGGGGTGAGCAGTTCTTC.

V and J are TRBV28 and TRBJ2-3, with 7 bases matching TRBD2. V lost 5 bases to trimming and J lost 1 base; unmatched junction nucleotides: 9. This CDR3 region has 16 residues. Germline assignment: CDR1 MDHEN and CDR2 SYDVKM. CDR3 in DNA: TGTGCCAGCAGTAGTGTAGCCCGGGAGGGCACAGATACGCAGTATTTT. Its translation: CASSSVAREGTDTQYF.

This clone was counted a few times. The chain carries TRBV30 and TRBJ2-6; no clear D. CDR1 and CDR2 (germline): GTSNPN, SVGIG (reference sequence). The V and J ends lost 5 bases and 3 bases respectively, with 8 bases between them. The CDR3 has 13 amino acids. DNA for the CDR3: TGTGCCTGGGGTATCGGTGGGGCCAACGTCCTGACTTTC. Amino acid sequence: CAWGIGGANVLTF.

This clone was seen more than once but under ten times. This chain joins TRBV7-2 and TRBJ2-2; 8 bases match TRBD2. The V gene's germline CDR1 is SGHTA and CDR2 FQGNSA. Unmatched junction bases numbered 2, after V lost 3 bases and J lost 8 bases. CDR3 length: 13 residues. DNA for the CDR3: TGTGCCAGCAGCTTCAGCGGGAGAGGGGAGCTGTTTTTT. This translates into CASSFSGRGELFF.

This clone has only a few counts. The chain links TRBV18 to TRBJ2-1; 9 nucleotides match TRBD1. The length of the CDR3 is 14 residues. The germline V gene encodes CDR1 KGHSH and CDR2 LQKENI. The J segment lost 8 bases and the V segment lost 6 bases, leaving 8 bases of the junction unmatched. Here the CDR3 DNA reads TGTGCCAGCTCCGGGGACAGGGTGAATGATGAGCAGTTCTTC. Translating it yields CASSGDRVNDEQFF.

The chain couples TRBV5-4 to TRBJ2-3, with D maybe TRBD1 (6 bases). Per the germline V gene, CDR1 is SGHNT and CDR2 is YYREEE (reference sequence). V was clipped by 5 bases and J by 2 bases, with 12 bases between them. This CDR3 comprises 14 residues. The CDR3 nucleotides read TGTGCCAGCAGAGAGGACAGACACACAGATACGCAGTATTTT. This codes for CASREDRHTDTQYF. The whole variable domain, remainder taken from reference TRBV5-4 and TRBJ2-3, is ETGVTQSPTHLIKTRGQQVTLRCSSQSGHNTVSWYQQALGQGPQFIFQYYREEENGRGNFPPRFSGLQFPNYSSELNVNALELDDSALYLCASREDRHTDTQYFGPGTRLTVL.

The chain has TRBV7-2 and TRBJ2-1; D perhaps matches TRBD1 (6 bases). CDR3 size: 13 residues. Trimming cost V 5 bases and J 9 bases, with 14 bases left between them. CDR1 is SGHTA and CDR2 is FQGNSA in the germline V gene. The CDR3 DNA reads as TGTGCCAGCAGCCTACAGGGTTATAGTGAGCAGTTCTTC. It encodes CASSLQGYSEQFF.

The chain links TRBV27 to TRBJ2-3, with 7 bases fitting TRBD2. Germline trimming cut 8 bases from V and 0 bases from J; bases unmatched to any gene: 17. Germline V lookup: CDR1 MNHEY, CDR2 SMNVEV (reference sequence). This CDR3 contains 18 residues. For the CDR3, the DNA is TGTGCCAGCGCACGACAAGCGGGGCTGCGAACTAGCACAGATACGCAGTATTTT. Amino acid sequence: CASARQAGLRTSTDTQYF.

This clone turned up a few times. This rearrangement joins TRBV5-1 to TRBJ1-2; D might be TRBD1 (6 bases). The CDR3 runs 13 residues. The germline CDR1 and CDR2 sequences are SGHRS and YFSETQ. Between the trimmed V and J ends, which lost 5 bases and 5 bases, there was a span of 13 bases. This CDR3 reads CASRDSSRYGYTF. The CDR3 DNA is TGCGCCAGCAGGGACAGCTCACGGTATGGCTACACCTTC.

This sequence joins TRBV4-1 and TRBJ1-1; D uncertain. The CDR3 runs 17 residues. V was shortened by 0 bases and J by 1 base, with 15 bases between the two germline ends. Looked up from germline, CDR1 is MGHRA and CDR2 is YSYEKL. In nucleotides, the CDR3 is TGCGCCAGCAGCCAAGATCTGGTCCGCGGGAGGAACACTGAAGCTTTCTTT. Amino acid sequence: CASSQDLVRGRNTEAFF.

This sequence joins TRBV18 and TRBJ2-2; no clear D gene. The CDR3 is 15 residues long. Germline V gives CDR1 KGHSH, CDR2 LQKENI. Trimming removed 3 bases at V and 0 bases at J, with 8 bases between. The CDR3: CASSPLSANTGELFF. The CDR3 DNA follows: TGTGCCAGCTCACCCCTGTCAGCGAACACCGGGGAGCTGTTTTTT. Drawing the rest from reference TRBV18 and TRBJ2-2, the complete variable domain is NAGVMQNPRHLVRRRGQEARLRCSPMKGHSHVYWYRQLPEEGLKFMVYLQKENIIDESGMPKERFSAEFPKEGPSILRIQQVVRGDSAAYFCASSPLSANTGELFFGEGSRLTVL.